Listed below are T cell receptor beta chains from one sample, sequenced in a study of T cells in tuberculosis. Sequenced by immunoSEQ multiplex PCR; TCRdb stores in-frame clones only, minus some. The sample includes some 31,000 clones, approximately 95% of them seen just once. Sequenced material: PBMCs. The receptor source for this set is a donor aged 10 to 29 with latent tuberculosis or without tuberculosis infection. The CDR3 runs from the conserved cysteine through the conserved F or W. D genes are given only for firm matches. Size values are once, few and many counts, or a class for expanded clones, and some rows have none.

clone_size: -; j_call: TRBJ1-2; d_call: TRBD1; v_call: TRBV28; cdr3_nt: TGTGCCAGCAGCTTCGCGAGGGACAGGAGATATGGCTACACCTTC; cdr3_aa: CASSFARDRRYGYTF
clone_size: -; j_call: TRBJ1-1; d_call: TRBD1; v_call: TRBV4-1; cdr3_nt: TGCGCCAGCAGCCAAGAGACCCAGGGGGACACTGAAGCTTTCTTT; cdr3_aa: CASSQETQGDTEAFF
clone_size: -; j_call: TRBJ2-1; d_call: -; v_call: TRBV6-5; cdr3_nt: TGTGCCAGCAGTTACCCACAAGACGGGAAATCGAATGAGCAGTTCTTC; cdr3_aa: CASSYPQDGKSNEQFF
clone_size: -; j_call: TRBJ1-3; d_call: TRBD1; v_call: TRBV5-4; cdr3_nt: TGTGCCAGCAGCCTACAGGGGGCAGGGGGAAACACCATATATTTT; cdr3_aa: CASSLQGAGGNTIYF
clone_size: once; j_call: TRBJ1-1; d_call: -; v_call: TRBV7-2; cdr3_nt: TGTGCCAGCAGCCCCCCCCGGGAGGGAAGGTTGAACACTGAAGCTTTCTTT; cdr3_aa: CASSPPREGRLNTEAFF
clone_size: -; j_call: TRBJ1-2; d_call: -; v_call: TRBV10-3; cdr3_nt: TGTGCCATCAGTGAAAGGGAGAATCTATCGTCTTATGGCTACACCTTC; cdr3_aa: CAISERENLSSYGYTF
clone_size: -; j_call: TRBJ1-2; d_call: TRBD1; v_call: TRBV27; cdr3_nt: TGTGCCAGCAGTGATGGACAGGGGAAGGGATATGGCTACACCTTC; cdr3_aa: CASSDGQGKGYGYTF
clone_size: -; j_call: TRBJ1-1; d_call: -; v_call: TRBV6-6; cdr3_nt: TGTGCCAGCAGCAAAGACAGAGTTACTGAAGCTTTCTTT; cdr3_aa: CASSKDRVTEAFF
clone_size: -; j_call: TRBJ1-5; d_call: TRBD1; v_call: TRBV6-7; cdr3_nt: TGTGCCAGCAGACCGGGACAGGGGGACAATCAGCCCCAGCATTTT; cdr3_aa: CASRPGQGDNQPQHF
clone_size: -; j_call: TRBJ1-1; d_call: TRBD1; v_call: TRBV28; cdr3_nt: TGTGCCAGCAGTATCGACAGGGGTGACACTGAAGCTTTCTTT; cdr3_aa: CASSIDRGDTEAFF
clone_size: -; j_call: TRBJ2-1; d_call: -; v_call: TRBV6-6; cdr3_nt: TGTGCCAGCAGCCAGAGGGCCCAGTCTAGGGATGAGCAGTTCTTC; cdr3_aa: CASSQRAQSRDEQFF
clone_size: -; j_call: TRBJ2-3; d_call: TRBD2; v_call: TRBV7-7; cdr3_nt: TGTGCCAGCAGCTTTAGCGGGTTCCGCACAGATACGCAGTATTTT; cdr3_aa: CASSFSGFRTDTQYF
clone_size: -; j_call: TRBJ2-7; d_call: TRBD1; v_call: TRBV10-3; cdr3_nt: TGTGCCACCGGGACAGGGAGAGGCTACGAGCAGTACTTC; cdr3_aa: CATGTGRGYEQYF
clone_size: -; j_call: TRBJ2-2; d_call: -; v_call: TRBV30; cdr3_nt: TGTGCCTGGAGTGTACAGGTGGAGCTGTTTTTT; cdr3_aa: CAWSVQVELFF
clone_size: -; j_call: TRBJ1-1; d_call: -; v_call: TRBV19; cdr3_nt: TGTGCCAGTAAACCCGGTGGGCCGTCGGACACTGAAGCTTTCTTT; cdr3_aa: CASKPGGPSDTEAFF
clone_size: -; j_call: TRBJ1-2; d_call: -; v_call: TRBV4-3; cdr3_nt: TGCGCCAGCAGCCAAGGAAGGGGGGGTTACTCCAACTATGGCTACACCTTC; cdr3_aa: CASSQGRGGYSNYGYTF
clone_size: -; j_call: TRBJ2-6; d_call: -; v_call: TRBV28; cdr3_nt: TGTGCCAGCAGTTTAATTACGGGTCCCTCTGGGGCCAACGTCCTGACTTTC; cdr3_aa: CASSLITGPSGANVLTF
clone_size: -; j_call: TRBJ1-1; d_call: -; v_call: TRBV6-5; cdr3_nt: TGTGCCAGCAGTTACATGGCAGTGAACACTGAAGCTTTCTTT; cdr3_aa: CASSYMAVNTEAFF
clone_size: once; j_call: TRBJ2-1; d_call: -; v_call: TRBV13; cdr3_nt: TGTGCCAGCAGCCTCCCCCTTAGTTCCTACAATGAGCAGTTCTTC; cdr3_aa: CASSLPLSSYNEQFF
clone_size: -; j_call: TRBJ1-4; d_call: TRBD1; v_call: TRBV29-1; cdr3_nt: TGCAGCGTTGAAGGCCGGACAGGAGATAGAAAACTGTTTTTT; cdr3_aa: CSVEGRTGDRKLFF
clone_size: -; j_call: TRBJ2-5; d_call: TRBD1; v_call: TRBV9; cdr3_nt: TGTGCCAGCAGCGTAGCGGGGCAGGGGGCCGAGACCCAGTACTTC; cdr3_aa: CASSVAGQGAETQYF
clone_size: -; j_call: TRBJ2-3; d_call: TRBD2; v_call: TRBV9; cdr3_nt: TGTGCCAGCAGCGAAGGGACTAGCGGCACAGATACGCAGTATTTT; cdr3_aa: CASSEGTSGTDTQYF
clone_size: -; j_call: TRBJ1-5; d_call: TRBD1; v_call: TRBV29-1; cdr3_nt: TGCAGCGCCCGGACAGGGGGCGGGAGTCCCCAGCATTTT; cdr3_aa: CSARTGGGSPQHF
clone_size: -; j_call: TRBJ2-1; d_call: -; v_call: TRBV28; cdr3_nt: TGTGCCAGCAGTTCGGTGGGGGCGGAATACTACAATGAGCAGTTCTTC; cdr3_aa: CASSSVGAEYYNEQFF
clone_size: -; j_call: TRBJ2-7; d_call: TRBD2; v_call: TRBV25-1; cdr3_nt: TGTGCCAGCAGTGCTAGCGGGAGACCCTACGAGCAGTACTTC; cdr3_aa: CASSASGRPYEQYF
clone_size: -; j_call: TRBJ2-4; d_call: TRBD2; v_call: TRBV5-8; cdr3_nt: TGTGCCAGCAGCCGGCCGTCGGGAGGTCGGGCCAAAAACATTCAGTACTTC; cdr3_aa: CASSRPSGGRAKNIQYF
clone_size: -; j_call: TRBJ1-1; d_call: TRBD1; v_call: TRBV10-3; cdr3_nt: TGTGCCATCAGGGACAGGGGGCCGGAGGAAGCTTTCTTT; cdr3_aa: CAIRDRGPEEAFF
clone_size: -; j_call: TRBJ2-4; d_call: -; v_call: TRBV6-6; cdr3_nt: TGTGCCAGCAGTTACTCGGCTAGAGCCAAAAACATTCAGTACTTC; cdr3_aa: CASSYSARAKNIQYF
clone_size: -; j_call: TRBJ1-6; d_call: TRBD1; v_call: TRBV7-8; cdr3_nt: TGTGCCAGCAGCCGGGACAGCTATAATTCACCCCTCCACTTT; cdr3_aa: CASSRDSYNSPLHF
clone_size: -; j_call: TRBJ2-7; d_call: TRBD1; v_call: TRBV16; cdr3_nt: TGTGCCAGCAGCCATTCACAGGGGGCGGGGGAGCAGTACTTC; cdr3_aa: CASSHSQGAGEQYF
clone_size: -; j_call: TRBJ2-1; d_call: -; v_call: TRBV5-1; cdr3_nt: TGCGCCAGCAGCTTGGCACAGCCAGGGAACAATGAGCAGTTCTTC; cdr3_aa: CASSLAQPGNNEQFF
clone_size: once; j_call: TRBJ2-5; d_call: TRBD1; v_call: TRBV28; cdr3_nt: TGTGCCACGACACAGGGGGCGAAAGAGACCCAGTACTTC; cdr3_aa: CATTQGAKETQYF
clone_size: -; j_call: TRBJ2-3; d_call: TRBD2; v_call: TRBV7-9; cdr3_nt: TGTGCCAGCAGCCGCGTGCTAGCGGGAGTTCTTACAGATACGCAGTATTTT; cdr3_aa: CASSRVLAGVLTDTQYF
clone_size: -; j_call: TRBJ1-5; d_call: TRBD1; v_call: TRBV7-2; cdr3_nt: TGTGCCAGCAGCTTAACAGGGGGTAATAGCAATCAGCCCCAGCATTTT; cdr3_aa: CASSLTGGNSNQPQHF
clone_size: -; j_call: TRBJ2-7; d_call: -; v_call: TRBV27; cdr3_nt: TGTGCCAGCAGTTTATTCTCGGGTGCGGGGCGGCAAACCTACGAGCAGTACTTC; cdr3_aa: CASSLFSGAGRQTYEQYF
clone_size: -; j_call: TRBJ2-3; d_call: -; v_call: TRBV25-1; cdr3_nt: TGTGCCAGCAGTGCACGTACCCGGGGATCGAGCACAGATACGCAGTATTTT; cdr3_aa: CASSARTRGSSTDTQYF
clone_size: -; j_call: TRBJ2-1; d_call: -; v_call: TRBV9; cdr3_nt: TGTGCCAGCAGCGTCTACCGCTATGAGCAGTTCTTC; cdr3_aa: CASSVYRYEQFF
clone_size: once; j_call: TRBJ1-4; d_call: -; v_call: TRBV5-8; cdr3_nt: TGTGCCAGCAGCTTGAGTGGGGCCGCTACTTTTGAAAAACTGTTTTTT; cdr3_aa: CASSLSGAATFEKLFF
clone_size: -; j_call: TRBJ2-3; d_call: TRBD1; v_call: TRBV7-2; cdr3_nt: TGTGCCAGCAGCCGTCCACCGACAGGGGGCGGGTCAGATACGCAGTATTTT; cdr3_aa: CASSRPPTGGGSDTQYF
clone_size: -; j_call: TRBJ2-3; d_call: TRBD2; v_call: TRBV13; cdr3_nt: TGTGCCAGCAGCTTCGTGACTAGCGGGAGCATTCGTACGCAGTATTTT; cdr3_aa: CASSFVTSGSIRTQYF
clone_size: -; j_call: TRBJ2-7; d_call: -; v_call: TRBV7-9; cdr3_nt: TGTGCCAGCAGCACGATCACTAGCAAAAACTCCTACGAGCAGTACTTC; cdr3_aa: CASSTITSKNSYEQYF
clone_size: -; j_call: TRBJ2-7; d_call: TRBD2; v_call: TRBV29-1; cdr3_nt: TGCAGCGTATATGGGCGGGGGGCCTCCCCCCGCTCCTACGAGCAGTACTTC; cdr3_aa: CSVYGRGASPRSYEQYF
clone_size: -; j_call: TRBJ1-5; d_call: TRBD1; v_call: TRBV28; cdr3_nt: TGTGCCAGCAGCCAGACAGGGGATAGGAGGCAGCCCCAGCATTTT; cdr3_aa: CASSQTGDRRQPQHF
clone_size: -; j_call: TRBJ2-3; d_call: -; v_call: TRBV5-1; cdr3_nt: TGCGCCAGCAGACCCCCTAGATTCGGAGATACGCAGTATTTT; cdr3_aa: CASRPPRFGDTQYF
clone_size: -; j_call: TRBJ2-3; d_call: -; v_call: TRBV9; cdr3_nt: TGTGCCAGCAGCACTGGGACTTCAAGCACAGATACGCAGTATTTT; cdr3_aa: CASSTGTSSTDTQYF